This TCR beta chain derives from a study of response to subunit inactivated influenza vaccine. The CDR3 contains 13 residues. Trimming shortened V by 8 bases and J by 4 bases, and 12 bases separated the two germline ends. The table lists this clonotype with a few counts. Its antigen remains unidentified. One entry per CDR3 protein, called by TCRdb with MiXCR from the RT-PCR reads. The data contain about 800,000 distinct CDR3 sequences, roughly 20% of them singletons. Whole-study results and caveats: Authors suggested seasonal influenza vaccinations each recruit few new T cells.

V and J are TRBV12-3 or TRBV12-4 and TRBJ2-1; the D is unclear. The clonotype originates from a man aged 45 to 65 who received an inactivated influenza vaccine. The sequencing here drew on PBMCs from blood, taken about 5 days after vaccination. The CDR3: CASAWLLYNEQFF. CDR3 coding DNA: TGTGCCAGCGCCTGGTTGTTATACAATGAGCAGTTCTTC.